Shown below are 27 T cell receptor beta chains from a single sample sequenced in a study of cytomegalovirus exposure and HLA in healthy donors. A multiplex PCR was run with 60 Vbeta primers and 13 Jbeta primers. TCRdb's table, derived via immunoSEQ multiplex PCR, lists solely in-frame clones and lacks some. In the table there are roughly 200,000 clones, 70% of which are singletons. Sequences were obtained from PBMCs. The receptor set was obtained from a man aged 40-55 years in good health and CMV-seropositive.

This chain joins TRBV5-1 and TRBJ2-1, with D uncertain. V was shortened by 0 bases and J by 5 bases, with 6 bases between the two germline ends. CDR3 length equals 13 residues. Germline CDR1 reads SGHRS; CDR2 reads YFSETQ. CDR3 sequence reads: CASSLAFDNEQFF. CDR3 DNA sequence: TGCGCCAGCAGCTTGGCCTTCGACAATGAGCAGTTCTTC.

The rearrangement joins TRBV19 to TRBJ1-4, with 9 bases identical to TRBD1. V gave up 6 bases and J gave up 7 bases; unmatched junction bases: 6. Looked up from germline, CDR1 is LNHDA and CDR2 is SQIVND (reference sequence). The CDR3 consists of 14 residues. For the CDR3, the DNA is TGTGCCAGTAGCACGGGACAGGGTTTTGAAAAACTGTTTTTT. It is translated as CASSTGQGFEKLFF. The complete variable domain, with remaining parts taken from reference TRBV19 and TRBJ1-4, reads DGGITQSPKYLFRKEGQNVTLSCEQNLNHDAMYWYRQDPGQGLRLIYYSQIVNDFQKGDIAEGYSVSREKKESFPLTVTSAQKNPTAFYLCASSTGQGFEKLFFGSGTQLSVL.

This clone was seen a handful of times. The chain's CDR3 is CASYGQAGNTIYF. DNA for the CDR3: TGCGCCAGCTACGGACAGGCTGGAAACACCATATATTTT. V is TRBV10-2 and J is TRBJ1-3; TRBD1 matches at 7 bases. This CDR3 is 13 amino acids long. The V segment lost 8 bases and the J segment 2 bases; nucleotides outside the gene matches: 3. Germline CDR1 reads WSHSY; CDR2 reads SAAADI.

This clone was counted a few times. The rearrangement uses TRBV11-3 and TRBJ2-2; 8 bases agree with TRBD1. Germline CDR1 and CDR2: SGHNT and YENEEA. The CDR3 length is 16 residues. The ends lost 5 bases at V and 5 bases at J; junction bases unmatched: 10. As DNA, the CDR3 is TGTGCCAGCAGCGCCCAAGGACAGGGTGGGACCGGGGAGCTGTTTTTT. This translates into CASSAQGQGGTGELFF.

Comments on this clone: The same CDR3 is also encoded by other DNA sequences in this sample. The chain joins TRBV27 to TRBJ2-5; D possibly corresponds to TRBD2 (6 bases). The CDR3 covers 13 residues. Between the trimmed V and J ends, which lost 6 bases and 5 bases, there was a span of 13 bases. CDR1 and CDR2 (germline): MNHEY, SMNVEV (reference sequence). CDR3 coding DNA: TGTGCCAGCAGACCCCTCCGGGGGGAGACCCAGTACTTC. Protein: CASRPLRGETQYF.

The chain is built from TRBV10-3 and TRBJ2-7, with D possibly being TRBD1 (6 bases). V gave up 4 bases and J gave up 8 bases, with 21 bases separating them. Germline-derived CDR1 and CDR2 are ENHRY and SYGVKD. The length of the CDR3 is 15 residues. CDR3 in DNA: TGTGCCATCAGTGGTTACTCCACAGGGTCAAAGCAGCAGTACTTC. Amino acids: CAISGYSTGSKQQYF.

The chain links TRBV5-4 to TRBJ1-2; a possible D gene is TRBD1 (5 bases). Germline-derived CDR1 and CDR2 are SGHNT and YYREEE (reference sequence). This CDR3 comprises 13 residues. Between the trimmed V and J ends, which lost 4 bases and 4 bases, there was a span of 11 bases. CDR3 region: CASSPDSSYGYTF. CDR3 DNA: TGTGCCAGCAGCCCCGACAGTAGCTATGGCTACACCTTC.

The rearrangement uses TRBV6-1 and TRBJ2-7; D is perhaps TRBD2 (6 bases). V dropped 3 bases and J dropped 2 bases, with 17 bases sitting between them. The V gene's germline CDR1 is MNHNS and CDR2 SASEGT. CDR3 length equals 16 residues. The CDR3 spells CASSDPSRGLAYEQYF. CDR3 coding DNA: TGTGCCAGCAGTGACCCGTCACGGGGGTTAGCCTACGAGCAGTACTTC.

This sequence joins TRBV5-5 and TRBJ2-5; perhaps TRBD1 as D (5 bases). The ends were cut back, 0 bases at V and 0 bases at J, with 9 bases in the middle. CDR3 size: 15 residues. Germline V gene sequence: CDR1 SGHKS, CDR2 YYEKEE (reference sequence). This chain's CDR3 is CASSLAPTDQETQYF. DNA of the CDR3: TGTGCCAGCAGCTTGGCCCCGACAGACCAAGAGACCCAGTACTTC.

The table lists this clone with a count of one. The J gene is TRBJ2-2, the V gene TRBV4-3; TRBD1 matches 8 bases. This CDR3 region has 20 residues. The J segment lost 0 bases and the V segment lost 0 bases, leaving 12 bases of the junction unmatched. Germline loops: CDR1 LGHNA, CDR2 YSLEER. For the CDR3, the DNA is TGCGCCAGCAGCCAAGATTGGGCAGGGGGCGATGGTACGAACACCGGGGAGCTGTTTTTT. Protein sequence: CASSQDWAGGDGTNTGELFF.

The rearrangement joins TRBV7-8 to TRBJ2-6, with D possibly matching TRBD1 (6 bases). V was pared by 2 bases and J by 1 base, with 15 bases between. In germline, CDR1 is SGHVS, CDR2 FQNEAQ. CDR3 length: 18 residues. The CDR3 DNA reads TGTGCCAGCAGCTTACGGGACACCTCAATTTCTGGGGCCAACGTCCTGACTTTC. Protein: CASSLRDTSISGANVLTF.

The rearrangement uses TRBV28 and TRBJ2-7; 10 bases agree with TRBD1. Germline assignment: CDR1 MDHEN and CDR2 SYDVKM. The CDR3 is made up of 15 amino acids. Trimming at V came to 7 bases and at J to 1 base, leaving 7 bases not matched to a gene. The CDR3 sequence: CASIARDRGSYEQYF. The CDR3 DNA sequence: TGTGCCAGCATCGCAAGGGACAGGGGATCCTACGAGCAGTACTTC.

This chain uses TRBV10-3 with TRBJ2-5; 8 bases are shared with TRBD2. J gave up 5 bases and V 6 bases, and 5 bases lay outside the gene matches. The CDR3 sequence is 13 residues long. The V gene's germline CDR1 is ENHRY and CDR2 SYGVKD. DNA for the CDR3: TGTGCCATCAGCGCCCGGGGGGGCGAGACCCAGTACTTC. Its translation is CAISARGGETQYF.

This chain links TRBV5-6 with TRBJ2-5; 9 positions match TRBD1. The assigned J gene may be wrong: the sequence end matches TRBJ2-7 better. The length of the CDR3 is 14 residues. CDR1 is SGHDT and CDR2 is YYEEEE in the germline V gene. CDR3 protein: CASSPGTGYYEQYF. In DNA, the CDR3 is TGTGCCAGCAGCCCTGGGACAGGGTACTACGAGCAGTACTTC.

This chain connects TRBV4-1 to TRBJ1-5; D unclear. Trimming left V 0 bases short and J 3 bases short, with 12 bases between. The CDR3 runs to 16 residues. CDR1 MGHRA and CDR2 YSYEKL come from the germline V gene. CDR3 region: CASSQDEWEYNQPQHF. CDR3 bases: TGCGCCAGCAGCCAAGATGAATGGGAGTACAATCAGCCCCAGCATTTT.

The CDR3 reads CASRSSRLEAFF. The CDR3 coding sequence is TGTGCCAGCAGATCCTCCCGTTTAGAAGCTTTCTTT. The rearrangement uses TRBV28 and TRBJ1-1; D not resolved. Germline CDR1 reads MDHEN; CDR2 reads SYDVKM. The CDR3 is 12 residues long. V dropped 6 bases and J dropped 8 bases, with 13 bases sitting between them. The variable domain in full, with the rest retrieved from reference TRBV28 and TRBJ1-1, is DVKVTQSSRYLVKRTGEKVFLECVQDMDHENMFWYRQDPGLGLRLIYFSYDVKMKEKGDIPEGYSVSREKKERFSLILESASTNQTSMYLCASRSSRLEAFFGQGTRLTVV.

CDR3 protein: CASSEYPTGPYYEQYF. CDR3 nucleotide sequence: TGTGCCAGCAGTGAATACCCCACAGGGCCCTACTACGAGCAGTACTTC. V is TRBV25-1 and J is TRBJ2-7; possible D gene TRBD1, 6 bases. The CDR3 covers 16 residues. Germline lookup yields CDR1 MGHDK and CDR2 SYGVNS. Trimming cost V 0 bases and J 3 bases, with 15 bases left between them.

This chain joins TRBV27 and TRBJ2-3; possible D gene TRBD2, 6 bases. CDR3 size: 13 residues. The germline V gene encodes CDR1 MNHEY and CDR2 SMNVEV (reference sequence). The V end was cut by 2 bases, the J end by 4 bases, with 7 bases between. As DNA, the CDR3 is TGTGCCAGCAGTTTAGGGGGGTCAGATACGCAGTATTTT. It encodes CASSLGGSDTQYF.

The CDR3 region is CASSLDGQFNSPLHF. DNA of the CDR3: TGCGCCAGCAGCTTGGACGGACAGTTTAATTCACCCCTCCACTTT. This chain joins TRBV5-1 and TRBJ1-6, with D possibly being TRBD1 (6 bases). Per the germline V gene, CDR1 is SGHRS and CDR2 is YFSETQ. The CDR3 is 15 amino acids. The germline V and J ends were trimmed by 0 bases and 6 bases, with 10 bases remaining between them.

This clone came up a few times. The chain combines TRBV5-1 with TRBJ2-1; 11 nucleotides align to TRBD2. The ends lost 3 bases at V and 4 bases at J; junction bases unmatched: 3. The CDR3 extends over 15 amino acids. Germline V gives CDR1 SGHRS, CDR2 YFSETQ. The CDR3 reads CASSSRTSGYNEQFF. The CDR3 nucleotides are TGCGCCAGCAGCTCAAGGACTAGCGGGTACAATGAGCAGTTCTTC. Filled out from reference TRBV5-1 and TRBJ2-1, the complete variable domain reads KAGVTQTPRYLIKTRGQQVTLSCSPISGHRSVSWYQQTPGQGLQFLFEYFSETQRNKGNFPGRFSGRQFSNSRSEMNVSTLELGDSALYLCASSSRTSGYNEQFFGPGTRLTVL.

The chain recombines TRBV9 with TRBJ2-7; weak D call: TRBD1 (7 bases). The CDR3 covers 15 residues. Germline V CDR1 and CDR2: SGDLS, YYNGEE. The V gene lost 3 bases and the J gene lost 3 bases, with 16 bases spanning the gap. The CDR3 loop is CASSEGTRGVYEQYF. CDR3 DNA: TGTGCCAGCAGCGAAGGGACCAGGGGGGTCTACGAGCAGTACTTC. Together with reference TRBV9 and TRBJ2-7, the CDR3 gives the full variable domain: DSGVTQTPKHLITATGQRVTLRCSPRSGDLSVYWYQQSLDQGLQFLIQYYNGEERAKGNILERFSAQQFPDLHSELNLSSLELGDSALYFCASSEGTRGVYEQYFGPGTRLTVT.

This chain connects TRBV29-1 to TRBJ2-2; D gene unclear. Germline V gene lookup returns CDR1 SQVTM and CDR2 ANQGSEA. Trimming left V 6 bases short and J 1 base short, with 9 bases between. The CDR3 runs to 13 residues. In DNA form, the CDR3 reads TGCAGCGTAGGTAGCTGGAACACCGGGGAGCTGTTTTTT. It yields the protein CSVGSWNTGELFF.

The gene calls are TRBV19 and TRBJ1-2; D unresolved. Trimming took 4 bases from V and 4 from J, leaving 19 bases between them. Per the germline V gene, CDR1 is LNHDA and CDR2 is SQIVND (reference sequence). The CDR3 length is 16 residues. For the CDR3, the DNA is TGTGCCAGTAGTACCCCGCTAACCCGGAGTAGCTATGGCTACACCTTC. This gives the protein CASSTPLTRSSYGYTF.

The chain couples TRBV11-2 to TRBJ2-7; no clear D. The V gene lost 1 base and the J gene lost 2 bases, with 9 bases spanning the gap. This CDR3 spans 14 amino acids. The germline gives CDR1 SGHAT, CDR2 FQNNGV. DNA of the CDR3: TGTGCCAGCAGCTTAGGTTCCGTCGCCTACGAGCAGTACTTC. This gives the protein CASSLGSVAYEQYF.

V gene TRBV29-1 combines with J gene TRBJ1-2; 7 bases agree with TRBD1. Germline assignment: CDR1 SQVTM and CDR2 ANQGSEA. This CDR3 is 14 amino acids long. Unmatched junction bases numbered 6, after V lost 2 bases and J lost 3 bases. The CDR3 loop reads CSVERQGEDYGYTF. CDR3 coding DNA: TGCAGCGTTGAACGGCAGGGGGAGGACTATGGCTACACCTTC.

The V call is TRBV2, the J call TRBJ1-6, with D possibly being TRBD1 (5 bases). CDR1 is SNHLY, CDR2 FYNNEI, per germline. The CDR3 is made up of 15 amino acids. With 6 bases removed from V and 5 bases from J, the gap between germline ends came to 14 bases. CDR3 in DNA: TGTGCCAGCAGCCTGACAGACAATCATAATTCACCCCTCCACTTT. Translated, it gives CASSLTDNHNSPLHF.

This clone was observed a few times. The CDR3 reads CASSKETLDYSPLHF. The CDR3 nucleotides are TGTGCCAGTAGTAAGGAGACCTTGGATTATTCACCCCTCCACTTT. The chain recombines TRBV19 with TRBJ1-6; D is undetermined. Germline assignment: CDR1 LNHDA and CDR2 SQIVND (reference sequence). CDR3 size: 15 residues. With 4 bases removed from V and 8 bases from J, the gap between germline ends came to 15 bases.